Shown below are 24 T cell receptor beta chains from a single sample sequenced in a study of T cells expressing NK-cell markers. TCRdb reprocessed the 5' RACE reads and keeps a single row for each CDR3 protein, giving no DNA. This sample carries under 600,000 distinct CDR3 sequences, with almost 1.5% going to the ten biggest clones. The sample consisted of blood T cells: a sorted CD56 or NKG2C T cell subset, CD4+ or CD8+ T cells, or bulk PBMC T cells (not recorded which). Every receptor here comes from a woman between 45 and 65 years old in good health.

The chain has TRBV5-1 and TRBJ2-7; lacking DNA, the TRBD1 call made by TCRdb goes unchecked. There are 14 residues in the CDR3. Germline loops: CDR1 SGHRS, CDR2 YFSETQ. CDR3 sequence: CATSAYRGAYEQYF.

The CDR3 loop is CASSKPDGRAFLEQYF. The chain combines TRBV12-3 or TRBV12-4 with TRBJ2-7; there is no DNA to check the TCRdb D call of TRBD2. The CDR3 totals 16 residues.

The J gene is TRBJ2-1, the V gene TRBV9; TCRdb's assignment of TRBD1 cannot be checked, as there is no DNA. Germline CDR1 is SGDLS and CDR2 is YYNGEE. The length of the CDR3 is 15 residues. This CDR3 is CASSVDGTRDNEQFF.

The CDR3 sequence is CASSQAARGRTDTQYF. The rearrangement joins TRBV14 to TRBJ2-3; TCRdb designates TRBD1, a call that cannot be tested without DNA. The germline gives CDR1 SGHDN, CDR2 FVKESK. This CDR3 has 16 amino acids.

The chain's CDR3 is CATRGALSPNEQFF. This sequence joins TRBV25-1 and TRBJ2-1; TCRdb's D call of TRBD2 is untestable without DNA. The length of the CDR3 is 14 residues. CDR1 and CDR2 from the germline V gene are MGHDK and SYGVNS.

V gene TRBV7-9 combines with J gene TRBJ1-4. This CDR3 contains 13 residues. Germline-derived CDR1 and CDR2 are SEHNR and FQNEAQ (reference sequence). This CDR3 is CASSPPTGDKLFF.

The J gene is TRBJ2-2, the V gene TRBV29-1; absent DNA, TCRdb's TRBD2 call cannot be checked. The CDR3 is 14 residues long. Germline-derived CDR1 and CDR2 are SQVTM and ANQGSEA. The CDR3 loop reads CSVRLAVITGELFF.

The chain employs TRBV11-2 and TRBJ2-7; TCRdb returns TRBD1, unconfirmable since there is no DNA. In germline, CDR1 is SGHAT, CDR2 FQNNGV. The CDR3 loop spans 16 amino acids. This chain's CDR3 is CASSLSSGAMFYEQYF.

This chain uses TRBV20-1 with TRBJ2-5; TCRdb designates TRBD2, a call that cannot be tested without DNA. Germline CDR1 DFQATT, CDR2 SNEGSKA (reference sequence). This CDR3 spans 17 amino acids. CDR3 sequence: CSASPLAGGTFGETQYF.

This chain connects TRBV27 to TRBJ2-3; TCRdb's D call of TRBD1 is untestable without DNA. CDR1 is MNHEY, CDR2 SMNVEV, per germline (reference sequence). CDR3 length: 18 amino acids. CDR3 residues: CASSSFWGTNSRTDTQYF.

J is TRBJ1-4 and V is TRBV5-5; the TCRdb call, TRBD1, lacks DNA for checking. The V gene's germline CDR1 is SGHKS and CDR2 YYEKEE (reference sequence). The length of the CDR3 is 15 residues. The CDR3 protein is CASSLEQVRNEKLFF. The full variable domain, completed using reference TRBV5-5 and TRBJ1-4, is DAGVTQSPTHLIKTRGQQVTLRCSPISGHKSVSWYQQVLGQGPQFIFQYYEKEERGRGNFPDRFSARQFPNYSSELNVNALLLGDSALYLCASSLEQVRNEKLFFGSGTQLSVL.

The V and J genes are TRBV30 and TRBJ2-1; TCRdb's D gene call, TRBD1, goes unchecked for lack of DNA. The CDR3 is 13 amino acids. The germline V gene encodes CDR1 GTSNPN and CDR2 SVGIG (reference sequence). This chain's CDR3 is CAWSRVRLNEQFF.

The V gene is TRBV5-6, the J gene TRBJ1-1; TCRdb's assignment of TRBD1 cannot be checked, as there is no DNA. The CDR3 has 13 amino acids. Germline V gives CDR1 SGHDT, CDR2 YYEEEE. This CDR3 is CASTTDLLRRAFF.

The chain uses TRBV25-1 and TRBJ1-2. The germline gives CDR1 MGHDK, CDR2 SYGVNS. The CDR3 extends over 12 amino acids. This CDR3 reads CASSERLGGYTF.

The V gene is TRBV30, the J gene TRBJ2-3; TCRdb selects TRBD2, and the lack of DNA leaves this call unchecked. This CDR3 comprises 13 residues. Germline V gene sequence: CDR1 GTSNPN, CDR2 SVGIG (reference sequence). The CDR3 sequence is CARKLRASDTQYF. The full variable domain, with the rest looked up from reference TRBV30 and TRBJ2-3, is SQTIHQWPATLVQPVGSPLSLECTVEGTSNPNLYWYRQAAGRGLQLLFYSVGIGQISSEVPQNLSASRPQDRQFILSSKKLLLSDSGFYLCARKLRASDTQYFGPGTRLTVL.

This chain links TRBV29-1 with TRBJ2-3; TCRdb outputs TRBD1, but without DNA this stays unchecked. The CDR3 extends over 16 amino acids. Germline assignment: CDR1 SQVTM and CDR2 ANQGSEA. This CDR3 is CSGGTGKVSGADTQYF.

The chain uses TRBV29-1 and TRBJ1-5. The CDR3 extends over 14 amino acids. The germline CDR1 and CDR2 sequences are SQVTM and ANQGSEA. The CDR3: CSVAPTFPNQPQHF.

The chain has TRBV24-1 and TRBJ1-2; TCRdb picks TRBD1, but there is no DNA to check that call. Germline CDR1 reads KGHDR; CDR2 reads SFDVKD. The CDR3 sequence is 16 residues long. This CDR3 reads CATSDPITGGDYGYTF.

The CDR3 here is CSARADISSRDTIYF. V gene TRBV20-1 combines with J gene TRBJ1-3; with no DNA, the TCRdb D assignment of TRBD1 cannot be verified. The germline V gene has CDR1 DFQATT and CDR2 SNEGSKA (reference sequence). The CDR3 totals 15 residues.

The V gene is TRBV7-9, the J gene TRBJ2-3. CDR3 length: 14 residues. Germline lookup yields CDR1 SEHNR and CDR2 FQNEAQ (reference sequence). This chain's CDR3 is CASSLESWLDTQYF.

This chain joins TRBV3-1 and TRBJ2-3; without DNA, the TCRdb call of TRBD2 cannot be checked. The CDR3 consists of 13 residues. CDR1 and CDR2 (germline): LGHDT, YNNKEL (reference sequence). This CDR3 reads CASSSSGSVTQYF.

V is TRBV5-1 and J is TRBJ2-3; TCRdb's D call of TRBD2 is untestable without DNA. The CDR3 covers 16 residues. CDR1 SGHRS and CDR2 YFSETQ come from the germline V gene. The CDR3: CASSPGGTSGRDTQYF.

The chain has TRBV12-3 or TRBV12-4 and TRBJ2-5; no DNA is available, so the TRBD2 call from TCRdb remains unchecked. This CDR3 has 13 amino acids. The CDR3 region is CASSQGLGETQYF.

This sequence joins TRBV30 and TRBJ1-1. This CDR3 spans 14 amino acids. Germline lookup yields CDR1 GTSNPN and CDR2 SVGIG (reference sequence). The CDR3 spells CAWNRGGQPTEAFF.